Below are 25 T cell receptor beta chains sequenced from a single sample in a study of response to subunit inactivated influenza vaccine. Via MiXCR, TCRdb re-called the RT-PCR reads, giving one row per CDR3 protein. Altogether 650,000 to 800,000 distinct CDR3 sequences are present, 14% being singletons, with the ten largest covering around 7.3%. The input for sequencing was PBMCs from blood, taken 14 to 15 days before vaccination. These receptors were taken from a man aged 50 to 60 who received an inactivated influenza vaccine.

This clonotype showed up just a few times. This chain uses TRBV5-1 with TRBJ2-5, with 8 bases matching TRBD2. Per the germline V gene, CDR1 is SGHRS and CDR2 is YFSETQ. Trimming at V came to 4 bases and at J to 2 bases, leaving 10 bases not matched to a gene. The CDR3 spans 16 residues. CDR3: CASSPPGLGGQETQYF. The CDR3 DNA reads TGCGCCAGCAGCCCGCCGGGACTAGGGGGGCAAGAGACCCAGTACTTC.

This clonotype was seen many times. The chain has TRBV12-3 or TRBV12-4 and TRBJ2-3, with 8 bases lining up with TRBD2. This CDR3 has 15 amino acids. V shed 3 bases and J 4 bases; nucleotides not matched to a gene: 6. The CDR3, as DNA: TGTGCCAGCAGTTTGGAGGGACTAGTCGCAGATACGCAGTATTTT. Protein product: CASSLEGLVADTQYF.

This rearrangement joins TRBV28 to TRBJ2-7; 7 nucleotides agree with TRBD2. Germline values: CDR1 MDHEN, CDR2 SYDVKM. The CDR3 totals 16 residues. Trimming took 5 bases from V and 2 from J; bases not matched to a gene: 12. CDR3 sequence (DNA): TGTGCCAGCAGTCTTAACAAAATCGGGGGGACCTACGAGCAGTACTTC. This gives the protein CASSLNKIGGTYEQYF.

CDR3 DNA sequence: TGTGCCAGTCGACCCCTGCGGGAGCAGTTCTTC. It translates to CASRPLREQFF. The V gene is TRBV30, the J gene TRBJ2-1; D is unresolved. This CDR3 is built from 11 residues. Trimming took off 8 bases at V and 10 bases at J, with 15 bases between the two ends. Germline values: CDR1 GTSNPN, CDR2 SVGIG (reference sequence).

This clonotype was seen many times. This chain links TRBV20-1 with TRBJ1-5; D is possibly TRBD1 (6 bases). V dropped 5 bases and J dropped 2 bases, with 13 bases sitting between them. The CDR3 runs 14 residues. Germline V CDR1 and CDR2: DFQATT, SNEGSKA (reference sequence). The CDR3 spells CSALTTGGNQPQHF. The CDR3 coding sequence is TGCAGTGCTCTCACGACAGGTGGCAATCAGCCCCAGCATTTT.

This clonotype was recorded a few times. J is TRBJ1-2 and V is TRBV6-1; 8 bases line up with TRBD1. Germline lookup yields CDR1 MNHNS and CDR2 SASEGT. V lost 7 bases to trimming and J lost 7 bases; unmatched junction nucleotides: 11. The length of the CDR3 is 14 residues. In DNA form, the CDR3 reads TGTGCCAGCACGACGACAGGGGTTAACGGTGGCTACACCTTC. This encodes CASTTTGVNGGYTF.

The table lists this clonotype with many counts. The chain recombines TRBV5-1 with TRBJ2-3; D call uncertain. The V gene lost 5 bases and the J gene lost 2 bases, with 15 bases spanning the gap. This CDR3 is 15 amino acids long. CDR1 is SGHRS and CDR2 is YFSETQ in the germline V gene. The CDR3 region is CASSQVSSNTDTQYF. The DNA of the CDR3 is TGCGCCAGCAGTCAGGTTTCGTCCAACACAGATACGCAGTATTTT.

The chain couples TRBV2 to TRBJ2-1, with 8 bases matching TRBD1. V lost 0 bases to trimming and J lost 9 bases; unmatched junction nucleotides: 10. This CDR3 contains 16 residues. CDR1 is SNHLY, CDR2 FYNNEI, per germline. The CDR3 loop is CASSEANGFGTGEQFF. CDR3 nucleotides: TGTGCCAGCAGTGAAGCGAACGGGTTCGGGACAGGTGAGCAGTTCTTC.

This clonotype showed up many times. The chain has TRBV15 and TRBJ2-2; D could derive from TRBD1 or TRBD2 (5 bases each). Per germline, CDR1 LNHNV and CDR2 YYDKDF (reference sequence). The length of the CDR3 is 14 residues. Trimming stripped 0 bases from V and 4 bases from J, with 6 bases between. The CDR3 nucleotides are TGTGCCACCAGCAGAGATGGGGGCACCGGGGAGCTGTTTTTT. Its protein product is CATSRDGGTGELFF. Drawing the rest from reference TRBV15 and TRBJ2-2, the complete variable domain is DAMVIQNPRYQVTQFGKPVTLSCSQTLNHNVMYWYQQKSSQAPKLLFHYYDKDFNNEADTPDNFQSRRPNTSFCFLDIRSPGLGDTAMYLCATSRDGGTGELFFGEGSRLTVL.

A few counts support this clonotype. The chain joins TRBV19 to TRBJ2-1; a weak D match, TRBD1 (6 bases). V shed 3 bases and J shed 8 bases, with 11 bases lying between them. From germline, CDR1 is LNHDA and CDR2 SQIVND (reference sequence). The CDR3 covers 13 residues. CDR3 loop: CASSILKGDEQFF. The DNA for the CDR3 is TGTGCCAGTAGTATCCTCAAGGGGGATGAGCAGTTCTTC. Drawing the rest from reference TRBV19 and TRBJ2-1, the complete variable domain is DGGITQSPKYLFRKEGQNVTLSCEQNLNHDAMYWYRQDPGQGLRLIYYSQIVNDFQKGDIAEGYSVSREKKESFPLTVTSAQKNPTAFYLCASSILKGDEQFFGPGTRLTVL.

The rearrangement uses TRBV5-1 and TRBJ1-6; TRBD1 aligns across 9 bases. The germline V gene encodes CDR1 SGHRS and CDR2 YFSETQ. V was pared by 0 bases and J by 10 bases, with 8 bases of the junction left unmatched. This CDR3 spans 16 amino acids. The CDR3 DNA follows: TGCGCCAGCAGCTTGGGCGGACAGGGGTCGGTCTCACCCCTCCACTTT. Protein: CASSLGGQGSVSPLHF.

The chain is built from TRBV7-9 and TRBJ2-3; perhaps TRBD1 as D (6 bases). CDR3 length: 15 residues. The V and J ends lost 5 bases and 2 bases respectively, with 14 bases between them. CDR1 is SEHNR, CDR2 FQNEAQ, per germline (reference sequence). CDR3 in amino acids: CASSDRDTFTDTQYF. The CDR3 DNA is TGTGCCAGCAGCGATCGGGACACCTTCACAGATACGCAGTATTTT.

A few counts support this clonotype. The rearrangement joins TRBV7-3 to TRBJ2-7; 8 nucleotides agree with TRBD2. Germline V lookup: CDR1 SGHTA, CDR2 FQGTGA. This CDR3 is built from 15 residues. The V and J ends lost 5 bases and 3 bases, in that order; junction bases with no gene match: 9. The chain's CDR3 is CASSEGAAGVYEQYF. CDR3 DNA: TGTGCCAGCAGCGAAGGGGCAGCGGGAGTCTACGAGCAGTACTTC. The whole variable domain, remainder taken from reference TRBV7-3 and TRBJ2-7, is GAGVSQTPSNKVTEKGKYVELRCDPISGHTALYWYRQSLGQGPEFLIYFQGTGAADDSGLPNDRFFAVRPEGSVSTLKIQRTERGDSAVYLCASSEGAAGVYEQYFGPGTRLTVT.

This clonotype came up a few times. The chain recombines TRBV6-5 with TRBJ2-2; D remains unclear. Looked up from germline, CDR1 is MNHEY and CDR2 is SVGAGI. Trimming removed 4 bases from V and 8 bases from J, with 8 bases in between. This CDR3 contains 12 residues. CDR3 sequence reads: CASSSAPGELFF. CDR3 nucleotide sequence: TGTGCCAGCAGTTCCGCCCCAGGGGAGCTGTTTTTT.

V gene TRBV28 combines with J gene TRBJ1-4; D call uncertain. In germline, CDR1 is MDHEN, CDR2 SYDVKM. The CDR3 spans 15 residues. Trimming shortened V by 2 bases and J by 0 bases, and 7 bases separated the two germline ends. For the CDR3, the DNA is TGTGCCAGCAGTTTAAGAGGTGCAACTAATGAAAAACTGTTTTTT. It is translated as CASSLRGATNEKLFF.

The chain couples TRBV12-3 or TRBV12-4 to TRBJ2-3; 15 nucleotides line up with TRBD2. The CDR3 contains 14 residues. The V segment lost 3 bases and the J segment 14 bases; nucleotides outside the gene matches: 6. CDR3 in amino acids: CASSLRTSGRALYF. The CDR3 DNA sequence: TGTGCCAGCAGTTTGAGGACTAGCGGGAGGGCTTTGTATTTT.

This clonotype was counted between two and nine times. The chain joins TRBV30 to TRBJ2-1; either TRBD1 or TRBD2 may fit D (5 bases each). The CDR3 is 15 residues long. Germline V gene data show CDR1 as GTSNPN and CDR2 as SVGIG (reference sequence). V was clipped by 1 base and J by 4 bases, with 14 bases between them. CDR3: CAWSGTGRKYNEQFF. The CDR3 DNA reads as TGTGCCTGGAGTGGAACGGGACGAAAGTACAATGAGCAGTTCTTC.

This clonotype came up many times. The DNA of the CDR3 is TGTGCCACCAGTGATGGACCGGGACAGGGGATCACCGGGGAGCTGTTTTTT. This encodes CATSDGPGQGITGELFF. The rearrangement joins TRBV24-1 to TRBJ2-2; 10 bases line up with TRBD1. The CDR3 runs 17 residues. In germline, CDR1 is KGHDR, CDR2 SFDVKD. V lost 3 bases and J lost 4; bases outside the gene matches: 7.

The V call is TRBV6-1, the J call TRBJ2-7; D assignment may be TRBD1 or TRBD2 (5 bases each). The CDR3 runs 14 residues. The V end was cut by 6 bases, the J end by 2 bases, with 14 bases between. Germline V gene data show CDR1 as MNHNS and CDR2 as SASEGT. The CDR3 is CASRGGGPTYEQYF. The CDR3 DNA sequence: TGTGCCAGCAGGGGTGGGGGACCCACCTACGAGCAGTACTTC.

This chain uses TRBV3-1 with TRBJ2-1; D ambiguous. The V gene's germline CDR1 is LGHDT and CDR2 YNNKEL (reference sequence). The CDR3 spans 11 residues. Trimming stripped 0 bases from V and 15 bases from J, with 9 bases between. CDR3 region: CASSQEELVFF. The CDR3 nucleotides are TGTGCCAGCAGCCAAGAAGAATTAGTGTTCTTC.

The V call is TRBV24-1, the J call TRBJ2-1; 7 positions agree with TRBD1. The CDR3 covers 17 residues. With V trimmed by 4 bases and J by 1 base, 9 bases remained unmatched. Germline V gene lookup returns CDR1 KGHDR and CDR2 SFDVKD. The CDR3 spells CATSDSTGSRSYNEQFF. The CDR3 DNA is TGTGCCACCAGTGACTCGACAGGGAGTAGATCCTACAATGAGCAGTTCTTC.

The rearrangement links TRBV6-1 to TRBJ1-1; 7 nucleotides agree with TRBD1. The CDR3 covers 14 residues. CDR1 is MNHNS and CDR2 is SASEGT in the germline V gene. V dropped 7 bases and J dropped 1; count of bases not matched to a gene: 6. CDR3 in amino acids: CASTLGTANTEAFF. DNA of the CDR3: TGTGCCAGCACCCTAGGGACAGCGAACACTGAAGCTTTCTTT.

The J gene is TRBJ2-3, the V gene TRBV30, with a possible D match to TRBD1 (5 bases). Germline CDR1 is GTSNPN and CDR2 is SVGIG (reference sequence). V lost 0 bases and J 12 bases, leaving 10 bases between the germline ends. CDR3 size: 11 residues. The CDR3 protein is CAWSVGQGQYF. CDR3 bases: TGTGCCTGGAGTGTGGGGCAGGGTCAGTATTTT.

V gene TRBV5-1 combines with J gene TRBJ1-2; 10 bases align to TRBD1. Unmatched junction bases numbered 11, after V lost 1 base and J lost 8 bases. The CDR3 contains 16 residues. The germline CDR1 and CDR2 sequences are SGHRS and YFSETQ. This CDR3 reads CASSLTPGQGNGGYTF. CDR3 sequence (DNA): TGCGCCAGCAGCTTGACCCCGGGACAGGGGAATGGAGGCTACACCTTC.

The V and J genes are TRBV24-1 and TRBJ2-1, with a weak D call TRBD2 (6 bases). The CDR3 runs to 13 residues. V lost 5 bases and J lost 6, with 10 bases in between. The germline V gene encodes CDR1 KGHDR and CDR2 SFDVKD. The CDR3 region is CATSGVSGNEQFF. The CDR3 DNA follows: TGTGCCACCAGTGGGGTTAGCGGCAATGAGCAGTTCTTC.